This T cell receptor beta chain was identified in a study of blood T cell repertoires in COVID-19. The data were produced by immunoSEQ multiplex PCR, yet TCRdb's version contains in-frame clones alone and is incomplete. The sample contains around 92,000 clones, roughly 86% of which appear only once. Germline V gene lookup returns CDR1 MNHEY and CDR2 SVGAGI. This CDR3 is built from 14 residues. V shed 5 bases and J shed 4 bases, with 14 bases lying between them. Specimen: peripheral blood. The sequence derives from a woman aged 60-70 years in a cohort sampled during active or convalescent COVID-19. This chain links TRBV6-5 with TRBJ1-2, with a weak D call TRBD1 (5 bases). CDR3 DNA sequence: TGTGCCAGCAGTCCCTCGACAGAACTCTATGGCTACACCTTC. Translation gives CASSPSTELYGYTF.